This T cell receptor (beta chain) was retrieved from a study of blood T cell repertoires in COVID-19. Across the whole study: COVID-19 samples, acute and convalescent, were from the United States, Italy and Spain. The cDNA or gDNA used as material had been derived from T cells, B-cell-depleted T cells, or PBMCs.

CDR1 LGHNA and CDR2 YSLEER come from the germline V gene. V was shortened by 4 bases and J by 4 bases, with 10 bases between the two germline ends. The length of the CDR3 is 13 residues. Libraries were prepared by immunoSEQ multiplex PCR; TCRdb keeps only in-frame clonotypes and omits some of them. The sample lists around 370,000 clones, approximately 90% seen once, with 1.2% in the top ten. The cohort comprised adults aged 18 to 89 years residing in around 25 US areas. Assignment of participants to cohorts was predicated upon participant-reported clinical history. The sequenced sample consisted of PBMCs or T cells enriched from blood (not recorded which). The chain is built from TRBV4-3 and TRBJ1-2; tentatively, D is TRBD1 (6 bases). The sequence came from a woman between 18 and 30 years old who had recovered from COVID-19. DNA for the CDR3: TGCGCCAGCAGCCCGGACAGCCTCTATGGCTACACCTTC. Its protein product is CASSPDSLYGYTF.